The 12 T cell receptor beta chains in this list originate from one sample, sequenced in a study of T cell responses to AZD1222 COVID-19 vaccine. TCRdb keeps only in-frame clones here, not all; method: immunoSEQ multiplex PCR. The table lists 150,000 or so clones, 80% to 90% of them singletons. The specimen comprised peripheral blood, sampled on day 0 of MenACWY control vaccination. The receptors were sampled from an adult in good health.

The chain links TRBV19 to TRBJ1-1; D is possibly TRBD1 (6 bases). This CDR3 has 14 amino acids. V was shortened by 3 bases and J by 6 bases, with 14 bases between the two germline ends. CDR1 and CDR2 from the germline V gene are LNHDA and SQIVND (reference sequence). CDR3 DNA sequence: TGTGCCAGTAGTATTAGCAGGGGTTACGCTGAAGCTTTCTTT. Protein product: CASSISRGYAEAFF.

The rearrangement joins TRBV28 to TRBJ2-2; D unresolved. CDR3 length: 16 residues. Deletions cut 3 bases from V and 0 bases from J, with 11 bases between. Per germline, CDR1 MDHEN and CDR2 SYDVKM. CDR3 amino acids: CASSFRRASNTGELFF. The CDR3 DNA reads TGTGCCAGCAGTTTCCGACGTGCTTCGAACACCGGGGAGCTGTTTTTT.

The rearrangement joins TRBV25-1 to TRBJ2-7; D possibly uses TRBD1 or TRBD2 (5 bases each). Trimming left V 4 bases short and J 2 bases short, with 9 bases between. The CDR3 has 13 amino acids. Germline lookup yields CDR1 MGHDK and CDR2 SYGVNS. The CDR3 here is CASSGDGTYEQYF. CDR3 in DNA: TGTGCCAGCAGTGGGGACGGCACCTACGAGCAGTACTTC.

The V call is TRBV19, the J call TRBJ2-1; 7 bases map to TRBD2. The germline CDR1 and CDR2 sequences are LNHDA and SQIVND (reference sequence). The CDR3 contains 16 residues. The V gene end was trimmed by 5 bases and the J gene end by 5 bases; junction bases not matched to a gene: 12. The CDR3 sequence is CASSLPGLGRDNEQFF. The CDR3 DNA reads as TGTGCCAGTAGTCTACCCGGCTTAGGGAGGGACAATGAGCAGTTCTTC.

V is TRBV6-2 or TRBV6-3 and J is TRBJ2-2; D not resolved. Germline V gene sequence: CDR1 MNHEY, CDR2 SVGEGT. V shed 4 bases and J shed 5 bases, with 5 bases lying between them. The CDR3 loop spans 12 amino acids. This chain's CDR3 is CASSSRTGELFF. The CDR3 region has the DNA TGTGCCAGCAGTTCTCGAACCGGGGAGCTGTTTTTT.

The rearrangement uses TRBV5-6 and TRBJ2-5; D is undetermined. The V and J ends lost 4 bases and 3 bases respectively, with 10 bases between them. The CDR3 runs to 13 residues. Germline CDR1 is SGHDT and CDR2 is YYEEEE. CDR3: CASSPRIKETQYF. The CDR3 DNA sequence: TGTGCCAGCAGCCCCCGGATCAAAGAGACCCAGTACTTC.

This chain connects TRBV11-3 to TRBJ2-1; 7 nucleotides align to TRBD2. Germline CDR1 SGHNT, CDR2 YENEEA. The CDR3 has 17 residues. The junction had 13 bases not matched to a gene; V was cut back by 0 bases and J by 8 bases. CDR3 sequence reads: CASSLDWNGGRGDEQFF. CDR3 nucleotide sequence: TGTGCCAGCAGCTTAGACTGGAACGGCGGACGGGGGGATGAGCAGTTCTTC. The full variable domain, completed using reference TRBV11-3 and TRBJ2-1, is EAGVVQSPRYKIIEKKQPVAFWCNPISGHNTLYWYLQNLGQGPELLIRYENEEAVDDSQLPKDRFSAERLKGVDSTLKIQPAELGDSAVYLCASSLDWNGGRGDEQFFGPGTRLTVL.

This clone occurred once. The J gene is TRBJ2-3, the V gene TRBV3-1 (or the pseudogene TRBV3-2), with D uncertain. V was trimmed by 0 bases and J by 4 bases, leaving 5 bases between them. CDR3 length equals 13 residues. Germline CDR1 and CDR2: LGHDT and YNNKEL (reference sequence). CDR3 bases: TGTGCCAGCAGCCAAGAGCAGGCAGATACGCAGTATTTT. It yields the protein CASSQEQADTQYF.

The chain has TRBV9 and TRBJ1-1; tentatively, D is TRBD1 (5 bases). Germline-derived CDR1 and CDR2 are SGDLS and YYNGEE. The V end was cut by 4 bases, the J end by 5 bases, with 15 bases between. This CDR3 is 14 amino acids long. The CDR3 reads CASSPQVGGTEAFF. CDR3 bases: TGTGCCAGCAGCCCCCAGGTCGGGGGGACTGAAGCTTTCTTT.

This clone was recorded only once. The chain is built from TRBV7-9 and TRBJ1-2; 10 nucleotides agree with TRBD1. The CDR3 covers 16 residues. The trim removed 5 bases at V and 3 bases at J, leaving 9 bases unmatched. The V gene's germline CDR1 is SEHNR and CDR2 FQNEAQ (reference sequence). This CDR3 reads CASSMGTGVIYYGYTF. For the CDR3, the DNA is TGTGCCAGCAGCATGGGGACAGGGGTAATTTACTATGGCTACACCTTC.

The rearrangement uses TRBV4-2 and TRBJ2-2; the D gene is possibly TRBD2 (6 bases). CDR3 length: 18 residues. The V gene's germline CDR1 is LGHNA and CDR2 YNFKEQ. V was trimmed by 0 bases and J by 7 bases, leaving 21 bases between them. CDR3 coding DNA: TGTGCCAGCAGCCAAGATATTCGGGGGACCGGGGAAGGCGGGGAGCTGTTTTTT. This encodes CASSQDIRGTGEGGELFF.

The chain couples TRBV18 to TRBJ1-1; 7 bases fit TRBD1. This CDR3 region has 16 residues. After removal of 2 bases from V and 5 bases from J, the junction contained 11 bases not matched to a gene. Germline CDR1 reads KGHSH; CDR2 reads LQKENI. In DNA, the CDR3 is TGTGCCAGCTCACCAGGGGGAACAGGGGAGGGAACTGAAGCTTTCTTT. Residues: CASSPGGTGEGTEAFF.